These T cell receptor beta chains were read from a single sample in a study of graft-versus-host responses after intestinal transplantation. Sequenced by immunoSEQ multiplex PCR; TCRdb stores in-frame clones only, minus some. The data contain approximately 14,000 clones, 74% of them singletons. The starting material was ileum tissue, obtained 16 days after intestinal transplant. These receptors originate from a human patient who received an intestinal transplant, so some T cells may come from the graft donor. Each CDR3 is given with its conserved first and last residue. The D gene is left open where the match is weak. Some rows have no size entry. The others give once, few or many, or a class for an expanded clone.

V	size	D	J	DNA	CDR3
TRBV5-1	.	.	TRBJ2-5	TGCGCCAGCAGCTCAAACCAAGAGACCCAGTACTTC	CASSSNQETQYF
TRBV6-1	.	.	TRBJ1-1	TGTGCCAGCGTAATCGGGGCTGAAGCTTTCTTT	CASVIGAEAFF
TRBV2	.	TRBD2	TRBJ2-2	TGTGCCAGCTTACGGGCAGGGACTAGTAACACCGGGGAGCTGTTTTTT	CASLRAGTSNTGELFF
TRBV28	.	.	TRBJ2-7	TGTGCCAGCAGTCTCCTCTACGAGCAGTACTTC	CASSLLYEQYF
TRBV7-9	.	.	TRBJ1-2	TGTGCCAGCAGCCCAACAACGCCGTCCCTCTATGGCTACACCTTC	CASSPTTPSLYGYTF
TRBV10-3	.	.	TRBJ1-1	TGTGCCATCAGGGGGGGACGGGTGCCTAGAGAAGCTTTCTTT	CAIRGGRVPREAFF
TRBV9	.	TRBD2	TRBJ2-1	TGTGCCAGCAGCCCCAGCGAAGGAGCGGGGCTCTACAATGAGCAGTTCTTC	CASSPSEGAGLYNEQFF
TRBV29-1	few	TRBD2	TRBJ2-2	TGCAGCGTTTGGGGGGGCGGGGAGCTGTTTTTT	CSVWGGGELFF
TRBV19	.	TRBD1	TRBJ1-2	TGTGCCAGTAGTATAACCCCGGGACAGATCAACTATGGCTACACCTTC	CASSITPGQINYGYTF
TRBV29-1	.	.	TRBJ2-1	TGCAGCGTTGTAAATGTGCGGTTGACTGAGCAGTTCTTC	CSVVNVRLTEQFF
TRBV27	.	.	TRBJ2-7	TGTGCCAGCAGCAGTGGGGCCGAATACGAGCAGTACTTC	CASSSGAEYEQYF
TRBV30	.	TRBD1	TRBJ1-3	TGTGCCTGGAGCCTGACCGAGGATATGGACCAACAGGGGCGTTGGAACACCATATATTTT	CAWSLTEDMDQQGRWNTIYF
TRBV28	once	TRBD1	TRBJ1-1	TGTGCCAGCAGTTCTCCCCGGACAGGCACTGAAGCTTTCTTT	CASSSPRTGTEAFF
TRBV28	.	.	TRBJ2-2	TGTGCCAGCAGAACCCTTATTTTGGGGCCAGCTAACACCGGGGAGCTGTTTTTT	CASRTLILGPANTGELFF
TRBV28	.	.	TRBJ1-5	TGTGCCAGCAGTTTGATTTGGCTTTATCAGCCCCAGCATTTT	CASSLIWLYQPQHF
TRBV6-5	medium-sized	.	TRBJ2-2	TGTGCCACCCACGAGAGGGACACCGGGGAGCTGTTTTTT	CATHERDTGELFF
TRBV29-1	.	.	TRBJ2-5	TGCAGCGTTGGGGGGGAAGAGACCCAGTACTTC	CSVGGEETQYF
TRBV19	.	TRBD2	TRBJ2-1	TGTGCCAGTAGTATAGTCGGACTAGCGGGATTCGGTGAGCAGTTCTTC	CASSIVGLAGFGEQFF
TRBV5-1	.	TRBD1	TRBJ1-2	TGCGCCAGCAGCTTGGCCGAGGGGGCTTATGGCTACACCTTC	CASSLAEGAYGYTF
TRBV7-2	.	TRBD1	TRBJ2-7	TGTGCCAGCAGCGCGGGGACAGGGAGAGCGTACGAGCAGTACTTC	CASSAGTGRAYEQYF
TRBV19	large	TRBD2	TRBJ2-1	TGTGCCAGTAGTTGGCGGGGGGTATCTAATGAGCAGTTCTTC	CASSWRGVSNEQFF
TRBV15	.	.	TRBJ1-1	TGTGCCACCAGCAGAGCCGGGGCGGGGCACACTGAAGCTTTCTTT	CATSRAGAGHTEAFF
TRBV5-1	medium-sized	.	TRBJ2-1	TGCGCCAGCAGCTACAAATCGGAAGCGGCTTACAATGAGCAGTTCTTC	CASSYKSEAAYNEQFF
TRBV29-1	.	TRBD1	TRBJ1-2	TGCAGCGTTGTGGACAGGGGCGGTTATGGCTACACCTTC	CSVVDRGGYGYTF
TRBV2	.	.	TRBJ2-7	TGTGCCAGCAGCCCGACCCCGGGACTGAAAACCTACGAGCAGTACTTC	CASSPTPGLKTYEQYF
TRBV6-5	few	TRBD1	TRBJ1-1	TGTGCCAGCAGAAGGGGGCCGAGCACTGAAGCTTTCTTT	CASRRGPSTEAFF
TRBV2	.	.	TRBJ1-2	TGTGCCAGCAGACGCGAGAGAGGCTACACCTTC	CASRRERGYTF
TRBV29-1	.	TRBD1	TRBJ1-1	TGCAGCGTTGGGGACAGGGGCACTGAAGCTTTCTTT	CSVGDRGTEAFF
TRBV29-1	medium-sized	TRBD1	TRBJ1-2	TGCAGCGTCCAACAAGGGACAGGGAGGAATGGCTACACCTTC	CSVQQGTGRNGYTF
TRBV6-4	.	TRBD1	TRBJ2-1	TGTGCCAGCAGTGTCCGGGACAGGGGTATGGGTGAGCAGTTCTTC	CASSVRDRGMGEQFF
TRBV27	.	TRBD2	TRBJ2-7	TGTGCCAGCGGGGAAGTAGCGGGGGCCACCTACGAGCAGTACTTC	CASGEVAGATYEQYF
TRBV19	.	.	TRBJ2-1	TGTGCCAGTTCACTTACCCTCTACAATGAGCAGTTCTTC	CASSLTLYNEQFF
TRBV6-9	.	TRBD2	TRBJ2-7	TGTGCCAGCAGTTTAAGCGGGGGTCCCTACGAGCAGTACTTC	CASSLSGGPYEQYF
TRBV11-3	.	.	TRBJ2-5	TGTGCCAGCAGCTTTAGTTCCACAGGAACCCAAGAGACCCAGTACTTC	CASSFSSTGTQETQYF
TRBV29-1	.	TRBD1	TRBJ2-2	TGCAGCGTTAGAGACAGGGCCGACACCGGGGAGCTGTTTTTT	CSVRDRADTGELFF
TRBV7-8	.	.	TRBJ2-1	TGTGCCAGCAGCTTAGGGGGCCTTGAGCAGTTCTTC	CASSLGGLEQFF
TRBV7-7	.	.	TRBJ2-3	TGTGCCAGCAGCGTCAACCGGGACAATCAAACAGATACGCAGTATTTT	CASSVNRDNQTDTQYF
TRBV29-1	.	TRBD1	TRBJ1-2	TGCAGCGCCGCCAGGACAGGGGACTATGGCTACACCTTC	CSAARTGDYGYTF
TRBV6-5	.	.	TRBJ2-6	TGTGCCAGCAGTCTCGGTAGCGGGGCCAACGTCCTGACTTTC	CASSLGSGANVLTF
TRBV2	once	TRBD1	TRBJ1-2	TGTGCCAGCAGTGAGGGGGACAGATATGGCTACACCTTC	CASSEGDRYGYTF
TRBV4-3	few	TRBD1	TRBJ2-7	TGCGCCAGCAGCCAAGAGTCCCGGGACAGGACGGACGAGCAGTACTTC	CASSQESRDRTDEQYF